This TCR beta chain was sequenced for a study of beta chain features in type 1 diabetes. Germline values: CDR1 SGHVS, CDR2 FNYEAQ. The CDR3 runs 15 residues. Trimming at V came to 4 bases and at J to 9 bases, leaving 9 bases not matched to a gene. Expressed TCRB transcripts got sequenced, as all isolated RNA was reverse transcribed. Sequenced by immunoSEQ multiplex PCR; TCRdb stores in-frame clones only, minus some. The table includes hundreds of thousands of clones, 7.5% to 9% detected once. The sequencing sample was made of central memory CD4+ T cells from blood. This clonotype was obtained from a woman aged 18-30 years in good health. V is TRBV7-6 and J is TRBJ2-1, with 10 bases aligning to TRBD2. DNA of the CDR3: TGTGCCAGCAGCTCACGAAGCGGGAGGGGGTTTGAGCAGTTCTTC. Translated: CASSSRSGRGFEQFF.